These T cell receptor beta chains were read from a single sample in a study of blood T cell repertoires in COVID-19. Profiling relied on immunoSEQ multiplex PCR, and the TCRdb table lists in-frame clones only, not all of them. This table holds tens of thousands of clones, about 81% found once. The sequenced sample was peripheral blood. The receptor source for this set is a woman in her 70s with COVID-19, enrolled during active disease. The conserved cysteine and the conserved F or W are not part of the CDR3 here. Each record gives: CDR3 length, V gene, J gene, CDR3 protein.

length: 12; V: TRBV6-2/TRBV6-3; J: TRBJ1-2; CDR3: ASSYSPADYGYT
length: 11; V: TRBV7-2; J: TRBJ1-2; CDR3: ASSLARSYGYT
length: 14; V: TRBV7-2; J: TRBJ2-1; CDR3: ASAQSRDSSYNEQF
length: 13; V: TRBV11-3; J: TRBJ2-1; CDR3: ASSLGSGVYNEQF
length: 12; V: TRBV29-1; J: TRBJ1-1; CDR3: SVSPDSLSSGAF
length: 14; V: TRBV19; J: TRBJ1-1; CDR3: ASSRPTGGARTEAF
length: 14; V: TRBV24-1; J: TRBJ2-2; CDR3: ATSDPPGAVTGELF
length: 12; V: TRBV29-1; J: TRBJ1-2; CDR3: SVSQGVANYGYT
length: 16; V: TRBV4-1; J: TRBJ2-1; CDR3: ASRGLAGDRGSYNEQF
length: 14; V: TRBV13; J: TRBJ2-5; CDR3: ASSSQPGQAQETQY
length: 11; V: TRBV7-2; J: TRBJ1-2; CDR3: ASSSRGSGGYT
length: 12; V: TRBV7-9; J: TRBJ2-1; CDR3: ASSRPDFYNEQF
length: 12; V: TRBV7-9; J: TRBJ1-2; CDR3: ASSSFRRVAGYT
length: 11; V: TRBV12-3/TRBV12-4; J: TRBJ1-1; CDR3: ASSPREWDEAF
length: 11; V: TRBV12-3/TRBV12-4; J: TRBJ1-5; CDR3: ATAQGDGQPQH
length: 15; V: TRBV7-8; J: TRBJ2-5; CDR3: ASSLEASGLPGETQY
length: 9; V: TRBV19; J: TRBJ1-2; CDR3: ASTAVYGYT
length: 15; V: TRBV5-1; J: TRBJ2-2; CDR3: ASSVSRRGTNTGELF
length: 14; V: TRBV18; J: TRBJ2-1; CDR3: ASSSTGGAKYNEQF
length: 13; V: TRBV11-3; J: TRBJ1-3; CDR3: ASSSTGNSGNTIY
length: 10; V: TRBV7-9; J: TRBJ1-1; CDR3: ASSGQGTEAF
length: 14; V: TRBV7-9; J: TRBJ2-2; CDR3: ASSLRLAGAAGELF
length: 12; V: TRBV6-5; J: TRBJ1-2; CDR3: ASTSQGAISGYT